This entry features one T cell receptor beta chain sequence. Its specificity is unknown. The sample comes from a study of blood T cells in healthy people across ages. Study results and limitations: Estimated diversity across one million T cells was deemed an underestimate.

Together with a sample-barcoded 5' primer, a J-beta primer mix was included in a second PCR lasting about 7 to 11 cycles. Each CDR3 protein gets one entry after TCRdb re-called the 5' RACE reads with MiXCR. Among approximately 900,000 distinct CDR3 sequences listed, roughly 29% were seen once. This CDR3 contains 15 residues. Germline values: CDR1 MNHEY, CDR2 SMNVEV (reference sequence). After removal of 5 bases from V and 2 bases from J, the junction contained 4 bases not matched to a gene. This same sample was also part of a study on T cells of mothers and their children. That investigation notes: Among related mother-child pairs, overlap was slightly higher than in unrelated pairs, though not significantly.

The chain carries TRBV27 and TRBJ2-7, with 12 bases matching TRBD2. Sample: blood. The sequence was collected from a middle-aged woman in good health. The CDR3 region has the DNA TGTGCCAGCAGTGCTAGCGGGGGGGCCGCCTACGAGCAGTACTTC. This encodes CASSASGGAAYEQYF.